Shown below are 8 T cell receptor beta chains from a single sample sequenced in a study of T-cell reconstitution after alpha-beta-depleted transplantation in children. Unique molecular identifiers were built into the TCRbeta library. TCRdb analysed the PCR reads with MiXCR anew, one entry per CDR3 protein. The table includes 300,000 to 350,000 distinct CDR3 sequences, approximately 20% detected once. The sequenced sample was PBMCs, mostly from graft donor cells, obtained 180 days after TCRalphabeta/CD19-depleted stem cell transplant. The receptors come from a male patient between 10 and 17 years old who had a stem cell transplant for acute lymphoblastic leukemia, so the T cells may come from the graft donor.

This clonotype was recorded a few times. The chain has TRBV5-1 and TRBJ1-4; a weak D match, TRBD1 (5 bases). The germline CDR1 and CDR2 sequences are SGHRS and YFSETQ. The CDR3 extends over 14 amino acids. Trimming shortened V by 1 base and J by 8 bases, and 12 bases separated the two germline ends. As DNA, the CDR3 is TGCGCCAGCAGCTTGAGGCAGGGCGGAGAAAAACTGTTTTTT. It specifies CASSLRQGGEKLFF.

The chain combines TRBV6-5 with TRBJ2-7, with D possibly being TRBD1 (5 bases). V was pared by 0 bases and J by 2 bases, with 14 bases between. The germline V gene encodes CDR1 MNHEY and CDR2 SVGAGI. This CDR3 region has 16 residues. The CDR3 region is CASSYSGASVTYEQYF. DNA for the CDR3: TGTGCCAGCAGTTACTCAGGGGCGAGTGTTACCTACGAGCAGTACTTC.

The chain combines TRBV20-1 with TRBJ1-2, with 8 bases aligning to TRBD1. V shed 2 bases and J 1 base; nucleotides not matched to a gene: 9. Germline V gives CDR1 DFQATT, CDR2 SNEGSKA (reference sequence). This CDR3 contains 16 residues. The CDR3 nucleotides read TGCAGTGCTAGACCTAACAGGGGGGGCTTTAACTATGGCTACACCTTC. Residues: CSARPNRGGFNYGYTF.

This clonotype was picked up a small number of times. The chain links TRBV6-1 to TRBJ1-1; a possible D gene is TRBD1 (5 bases). The CDR3 runs to 16 residues. Between the trimmed V and J ends, which lost 0 bases and 1 base, there was a span of 12 bases. CDR1 and CDR2 (germline): MNHNS, SASEGT. The CDR3 coding sequence is TGTGCCAGCAGTGAAGCTGCGGTACAGGAGAACACTGAAGCTTTCTTT. It yields the protein CASSEAAVQENTEAFF.

V and J are TRBV7-2 and TRBJ2-4; D remains unclear. The V gene's germline CDR1 is SGHTA and CDR2 FQGNSA. This CDR3 is built from 11 residues. Between the trimmed V and J ends, which lost 2 bases and 7 bases, there was a span of 3 bases. The CDR3 nucleotides read TGTGCCAGCAGCTTATTTAACATTCAGTACTTC. This sequence encodes CASSLFNIQYF.

This clonotype has a handful of counts. The chain combines TRBV7-9 with TRBJ1-6, with TRBD1 matching 9 bases. The ends lost 1 base at V and 9 bases at J; junction bases unmatched: 1. CDR1 and CDR2 from the germline V gene are SEHNR and FQNEAQ (reference sequence). The CDR3 is 14 residues long. CDR3 in DNA: TGTGCCAGCAGCTTAGTACAGGGGGCTTCACCCCTCCACTTT. As protein: CASSLVQGASPLHF.

The rearrangement uses TRBV9 and TRBJ2-7, with D perhaps TRBD1 (6 bases). From germline, CDR1 is SGDLS and CDR2 YYNGEE. V lost 0 bases and J lost 4, with 20 bases in between. The CDR3 contains 17 residues. CDR3 sequence: CASSVGDAGGSFYEQYF. The DNA of the CDR3 is TGTGCCAGCAGCGTAGGAGACGCTGGGGGCTCTTTTTACGAGCAGTACTTC.

This chain joins TRBV19 and TRBJ2-1; no clear D. Trimming cost V 2 bases and J 1 base, with 9 bases left between them. The CDR3 extends over 15 amino acids. Per germline, CDR1 LNHDA and CDR2 SQIVND (reference sequence). CDR3 loop: CASSIHPTSYNEQFF. CDR3 sequence (DNA): TGTGCCAGTAGTATACACCCGACTTCCTACAATGAGCAGTTCTTC.